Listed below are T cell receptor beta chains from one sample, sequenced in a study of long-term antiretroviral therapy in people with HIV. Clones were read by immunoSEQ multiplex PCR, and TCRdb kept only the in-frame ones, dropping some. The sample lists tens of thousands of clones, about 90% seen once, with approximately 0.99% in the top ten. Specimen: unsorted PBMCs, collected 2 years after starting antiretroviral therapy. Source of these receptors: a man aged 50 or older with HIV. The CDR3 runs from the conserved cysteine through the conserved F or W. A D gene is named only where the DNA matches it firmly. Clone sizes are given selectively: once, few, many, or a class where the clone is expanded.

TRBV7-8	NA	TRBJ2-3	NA	CASSLMAGRGATDTQYF	TGTGCCAGCAGCCTCATGGCAGGGAGGGGGGCCACAGATACGCAGTATTTT
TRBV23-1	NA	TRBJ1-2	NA	CASSQSVTEKGDGYTF	TGCGCCAGCAGTCAATCGGTGACAGAAAAAGGGGATGGCTACACCTTC
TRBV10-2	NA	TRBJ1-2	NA	CASSDQGSHYGYTF	TGCGCCAGCAGTGATCAGGGTTCTCACTATGGCTACACCTTC
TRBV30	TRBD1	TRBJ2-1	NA	CAWSESYRGEQFF	TGTGCCTGGAGCGAATCGTACAGGGGTGAGCAGTTCTTC
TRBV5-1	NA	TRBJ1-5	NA	CASSIGTGNQPQHF	TGCGCCAGCAGCATTGGCACAGGGAATCAGCCCCAGCATTTT
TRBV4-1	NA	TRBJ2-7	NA	CASSQVPAQDEQYF	TGCGCCAGCAGCCAAGTCCCCGCCCAGGACGAGCAGTACTTC
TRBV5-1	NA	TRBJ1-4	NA	CASSWVPGGPNEKLFF	TGCGCCAGCAGCTGGGTTCCGGGGGGGCCTAATGAAAAACTGTTTTTT
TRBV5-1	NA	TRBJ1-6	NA	CASSLGSGHSPLHF	TGCGCCAGCAGCCTAGGATCTGGCCATTCACCCCTCCACTTT
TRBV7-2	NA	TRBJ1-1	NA	CASSLPVARQRAFF	TGTGCCAGCAGCTTGCCCGTGGCCCGCCAGAGAGCTTTCTTT
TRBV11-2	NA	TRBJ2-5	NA	CASSLGSQETQYF	TGTGCCAGCAGCTTAGGCAGTCAAGAGACCCAGTACTTC
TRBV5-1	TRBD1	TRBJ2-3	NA	CASSPGQGATDTQYF	TGCGCCAGCAGCCCGGGACAGGGGGCAACAGATACGCAGTATTTT
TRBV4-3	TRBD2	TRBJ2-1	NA	CASSQGLASYEQFF	TGCGCCAGCAGCCAGGGACTAGCGAGCTATGAGCAGTTCTTC
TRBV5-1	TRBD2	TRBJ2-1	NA	CASSLGLAGGGEQFF	TGCGCCAGCAGCTTGGGACTAGCGGGAGGTGGGGAGCAGTTCTTC
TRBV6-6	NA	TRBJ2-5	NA	CASSYSGVAETQYF	TGTGCCAGCAGTTACTCGGGAGTAGCGGAGACCCAGTACTTC
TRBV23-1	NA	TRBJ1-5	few	CASSQTGQIQPQHF	TGCGCCAGCAGTCAGACAGGTCAGATTCAGCCCCAGCATTTT
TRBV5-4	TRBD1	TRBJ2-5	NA	CASSPQDRKETQYF	TGTGCCAGCAGCCCCCAGGACAGGAAAGAGACCCAGTACTTC
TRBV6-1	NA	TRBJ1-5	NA	CASILRGNQPQHF	TGTGCCAGCATTCTCAGGGGCAATCAGCCCCAGCATTTT
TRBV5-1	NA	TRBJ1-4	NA	CASSSLGEAAGEKLFF	TGCGCCAGCAGCTCCCTCGGTGAGGCGGCGGGGGAAAAACTGTTTTTT
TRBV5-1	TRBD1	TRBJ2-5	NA	CASSLVRDRVMEETQYF	TGCGCCAGCAGCTTGGTAAGGGACAGGGTAATGGAAGAGACCCAGTACTTC
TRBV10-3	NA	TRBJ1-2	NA	CATLSDFNYGYTF	TGTGCCACCCTCTCGGACTTCAACTATGGCTACACCTTC
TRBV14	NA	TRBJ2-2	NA	CASSPLNTGELFF	TGTGCCAGCAGCCCTCTCAACACCGGGGAGCTGTTTTTT
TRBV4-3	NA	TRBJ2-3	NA	CASSQRGRDTQYF	TGCGCCAGCAGCCAGAGAGGGAGGGATACGCAGTATTTT